This T cell receptor (beta chain) was sequenced during a study of blood T cell repertoires in COVID-19. Whole-study context: Collection of acute and convalescent COVID-19 samples took place in the United States, Italy and Spain.

Per the original data handling: The assay estimated nucleated cells by amplifying reference gene primers. The method was immunoSEQ multiplex PCR; TCRdb's version includes in-frame clones alone and lacks a portion of them. V, J and clone size are taken as reported in that table, and D and trimming were inferred from the DNA itself. Among under 50,000 clones listed, approximately 86% were seen once. Deletions cut 3 bases from V and 4 bases from J, with 10 bases between. CDR3 length equals 15 residues. The germline CDR1 and CDR2 sequences are MDHEN and SYDVKM. The chain uses TRBV28 and TRBJ1-6, with D unclear. This receptor was taken from a man aged 40-50 years with active COVID-19. Material: peripheral blood. CDR3 DNA sequence: TGTGCCAGCAGTTTTAGGCGGGTTTATAATTCACCCCTCCACTTT. Protein product: CASSFRRVYNSPLHF.